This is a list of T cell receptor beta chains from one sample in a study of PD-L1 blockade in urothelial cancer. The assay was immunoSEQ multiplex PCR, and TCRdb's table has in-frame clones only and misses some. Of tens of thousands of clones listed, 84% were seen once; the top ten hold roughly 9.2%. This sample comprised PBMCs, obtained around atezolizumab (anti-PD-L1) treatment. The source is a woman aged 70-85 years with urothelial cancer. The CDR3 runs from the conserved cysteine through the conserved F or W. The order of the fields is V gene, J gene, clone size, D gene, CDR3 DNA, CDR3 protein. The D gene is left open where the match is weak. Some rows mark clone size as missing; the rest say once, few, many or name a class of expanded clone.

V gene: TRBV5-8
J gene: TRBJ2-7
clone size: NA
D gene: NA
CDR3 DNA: TGTGCCAGCAGCTTGGCTCTAAGCGGAGCCTACGAGCAGTACTTC
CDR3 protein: CASSLALSGAYEQYF

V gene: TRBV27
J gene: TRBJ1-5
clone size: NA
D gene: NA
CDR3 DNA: TGTGCCAGCAGTCCCTCGTACTCGGGGAATCAGCCCCAGCATTTT
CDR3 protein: CASSPSYSGNQPQHF

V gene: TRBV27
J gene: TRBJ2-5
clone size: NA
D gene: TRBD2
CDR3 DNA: TGTGCCAGCAGTTCAGCGGGGACGCAAGAGACCCAGTACTTC
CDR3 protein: CASSSAGTQETQYF

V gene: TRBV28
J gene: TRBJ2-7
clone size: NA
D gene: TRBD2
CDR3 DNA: TGTGCCAGCAACTTAGGGCGGGAGAGGTACGAGCAGTACTTC
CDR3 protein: CASNLGRERYEQYF

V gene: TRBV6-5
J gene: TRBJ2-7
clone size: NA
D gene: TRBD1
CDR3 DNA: TGTGCCAGCAGACAATTACAGGGGGGCGAGCAGTACTTC
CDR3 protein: CASRQLQGGEQYF

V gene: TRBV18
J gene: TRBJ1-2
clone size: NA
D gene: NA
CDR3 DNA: TGTGCCAGCTCACCACCGGCAGGATATGGCTACACCTTC
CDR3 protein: CASSPPAGYGYTF

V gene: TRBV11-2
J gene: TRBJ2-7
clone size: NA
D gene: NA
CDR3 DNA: TGTGCCAGCAGCTTATTACGGCGGCCGGCCGAGCAGTACTTC
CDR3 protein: CASSLLRRPAEQYF

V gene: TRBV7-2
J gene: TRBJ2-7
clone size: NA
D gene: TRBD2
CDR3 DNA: TGTGCCAGCAGCCCACCCGCGGGGGACTCTAGCGGGAGGGCCCAAGGGCAGTACTTC
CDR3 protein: CASSPPAGDSSGRAQGQYF

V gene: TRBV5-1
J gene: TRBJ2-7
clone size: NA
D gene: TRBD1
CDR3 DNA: TGCGCCAGCAGCCCCGGACAGGACCCCTACGAGCAGTACTTC
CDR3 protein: CASSPGQDPYEQYF

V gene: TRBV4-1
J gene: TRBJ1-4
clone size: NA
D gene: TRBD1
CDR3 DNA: TGCGCCAGCAGCCCTAGGACAGGCGACTCTGCAACTAATGAAAAACTGTTTTTT
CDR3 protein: CASSPRTGDSATNEKLFF

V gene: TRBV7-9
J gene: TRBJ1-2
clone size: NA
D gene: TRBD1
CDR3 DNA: TGTGCCAGCAGCAAGGGACAGGGGAACGCTAACTATGGCTACACCTTC
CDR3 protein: CASSKGQGNANYGYTF

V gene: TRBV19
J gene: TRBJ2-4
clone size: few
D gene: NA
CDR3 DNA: TGTGCCAGTAGTATAGCAGGGTCGGGCATTCAGTACTTC
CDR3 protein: CASSIAGSGIQYF

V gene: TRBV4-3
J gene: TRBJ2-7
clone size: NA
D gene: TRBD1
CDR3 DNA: TGCGCCAGCAGCCAACGGACAGGGGAATTCCACGAGCAGTACTTC
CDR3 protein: CASSQRTGEFHEQYF

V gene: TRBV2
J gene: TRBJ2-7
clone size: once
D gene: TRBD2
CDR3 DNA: TGTGCCAGCAGCGAAGGTAGACTAGCGGGAGCCTACGAGCAGTACTTC
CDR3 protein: CASSEGRLAGAYEQYF

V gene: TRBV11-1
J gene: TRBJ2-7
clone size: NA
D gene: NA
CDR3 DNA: TGTGCCAGCAGCTCGGCCGGGAGTCCACAACCCTACGAGCAGTACTTC
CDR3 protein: CASSSAGSPQPYEQYF

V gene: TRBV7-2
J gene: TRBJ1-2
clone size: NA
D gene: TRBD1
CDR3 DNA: TGTGCCAGCAGCTTCTACAGGGGGCTTGGCTATGGCTACACCTTC
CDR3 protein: CASSFYRGLGYGYTF

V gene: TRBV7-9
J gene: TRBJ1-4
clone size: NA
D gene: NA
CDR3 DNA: TGTGCCAGCAGCACGGGGACTGCAACTAATGAAAAACTGTTTTTT
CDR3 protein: CASSTGTATNEKLFF

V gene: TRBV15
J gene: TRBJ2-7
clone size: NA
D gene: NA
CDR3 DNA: TGTGCCACCAGCAGAGATAAACGGAGAGACGAGCAGTACTTC
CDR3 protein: CATSRDKRRDEQYF

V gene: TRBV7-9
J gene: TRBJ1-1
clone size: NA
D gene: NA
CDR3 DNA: TGTGCCAGCAGCTTAGTTCCAGGGGAAGCTTTCTTT
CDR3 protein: CASSLVPGEAFF

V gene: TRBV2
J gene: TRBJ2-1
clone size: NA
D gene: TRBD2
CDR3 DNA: TGTGCCAGCAGTGAACCCCGGACTAGCGGGGGGCTAAAGAGCTCCTACAATGAGCAGTTCTTC
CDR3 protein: CASSEPRTSGGLKSSYNEQFF

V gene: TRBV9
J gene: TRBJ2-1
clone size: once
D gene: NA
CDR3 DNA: TGTGCCAGCAGCGAGGGAGCCTACAATGAGCAGTTCTTC
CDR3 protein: CASSEGAYNEQFF

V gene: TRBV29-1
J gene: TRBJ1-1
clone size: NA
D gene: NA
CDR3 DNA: TGCAGCGTTGAACTCAGGGGAAGGGCTTTCTTT
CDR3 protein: CSVELRGRAFF

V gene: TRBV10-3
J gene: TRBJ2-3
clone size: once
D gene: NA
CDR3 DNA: TGTGCCATCAGTGATCCCGACAGGTTCACAGATACGCAGTATTTT
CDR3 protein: CAISDPDRFTDTQYF

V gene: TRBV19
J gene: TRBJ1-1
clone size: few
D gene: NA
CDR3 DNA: TGTGCCAGTAGTATCAGCCAGGTGAACACTGAAGCTTTCTTT
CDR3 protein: CASSISQVNTEAFF

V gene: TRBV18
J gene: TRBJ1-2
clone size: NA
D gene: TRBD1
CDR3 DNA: TGTGCCAGCTCACCACGACAGGGGGATGGCTACACCTTC
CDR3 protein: CASSPRQGDGYTF

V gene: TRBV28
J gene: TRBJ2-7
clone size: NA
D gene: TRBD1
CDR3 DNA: TGTGCCAGCAGTTTTCGGTGGACAGGGTCCTACGAGCAGTACTTC
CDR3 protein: CASSFRWTGSYEQYF

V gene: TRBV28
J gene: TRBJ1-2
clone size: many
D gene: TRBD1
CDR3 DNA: TGTGCCAGCAGTTTACCGGGACAGGGGTGGGTCTATGGCTACACCTTC
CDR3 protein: CASSLPGQGWVYGYTF

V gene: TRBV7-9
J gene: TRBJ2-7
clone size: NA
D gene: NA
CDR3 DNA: TGTGCCAGCAGCTTAGGGGCAGGGTACGAGCAGTACTTC
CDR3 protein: CASSLGAGYEQYF

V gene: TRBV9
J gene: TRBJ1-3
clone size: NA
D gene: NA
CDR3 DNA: TGTGCCAGCAGCGTCTTACAGGGCCTCTCTGGAAACACCATATATTTT
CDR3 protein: CASSVLQGLSGNTIYF

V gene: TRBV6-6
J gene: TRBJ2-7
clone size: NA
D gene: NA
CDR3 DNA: TGTGCCAGCAGGCCCGGGACAATTACCTACGAGCAGTACTTC
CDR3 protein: CASRPGTITYEQYF

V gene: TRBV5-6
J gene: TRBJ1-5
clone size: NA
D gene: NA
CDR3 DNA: TGTGCCAGCAGCTGGGGGGATAGCAATCAGCCCCAGCATTTT
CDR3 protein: CASSWGDSNQPQHF

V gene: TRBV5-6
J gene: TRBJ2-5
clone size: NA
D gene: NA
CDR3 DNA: TGTGCCAGCAGCTTGTACCAGGATGGGGAGACCCAGTACTTC
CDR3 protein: CASSLYQDGETQYF

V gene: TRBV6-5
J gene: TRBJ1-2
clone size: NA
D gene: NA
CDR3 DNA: TGTGCCAGCAGAGGGTTAGGGTTGAGCGGCTATGGCTACACCTTC
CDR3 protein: CASRGLGLSGYGYTF

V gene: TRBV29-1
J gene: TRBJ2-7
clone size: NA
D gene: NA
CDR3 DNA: TGCAGCGTTGAAGTGGGGGGGGGCAGCTACGAGCAGTACTTC
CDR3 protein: CSVEVGGGSYEQYF

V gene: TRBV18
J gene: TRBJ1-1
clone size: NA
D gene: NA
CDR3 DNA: TGTGCCAGCTCACCACCGAGCCTAAAAAACACTGAAGCTTTCTTT
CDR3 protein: CASSPPSLKNTEAFF

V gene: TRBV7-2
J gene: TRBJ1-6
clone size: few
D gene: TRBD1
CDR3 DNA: TGTGCCAGCAGCTTATGGACAGGGGAAAATTCACCCCTCCACTTT
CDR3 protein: CASSLWTGENSPLHF

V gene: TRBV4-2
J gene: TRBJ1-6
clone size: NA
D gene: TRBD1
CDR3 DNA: TGTGCCAGCAGGGGGGGCGCATACCAGGGGGATTCACCCCTCCACTTT
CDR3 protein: CASRGGAYQGDSPLHF

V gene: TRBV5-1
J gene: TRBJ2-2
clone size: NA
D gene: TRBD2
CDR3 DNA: TGCGCCAGCAGCTTTCTAGCGGGAGGCCTACCGGGAACCGGGGAGCTGTTTTTT
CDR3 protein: CASSFLAGGLPGTGELFF

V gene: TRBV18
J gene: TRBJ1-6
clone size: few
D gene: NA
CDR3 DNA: TGTGCCAGCTCGAGGGCGGAAAATTCACCCCTCCACTTT
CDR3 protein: CASSRAENSPLHF

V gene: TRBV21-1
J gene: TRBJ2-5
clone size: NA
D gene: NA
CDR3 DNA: TGTGCCACGAAGGGGACAGAGGAGACCCAGTACTTC
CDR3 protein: CATKGTEETQYF

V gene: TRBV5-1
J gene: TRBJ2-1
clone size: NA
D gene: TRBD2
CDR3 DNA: TGCGCCAGCAGCCCGGGACTAGCGGGAGGGGGGACCCCTTATCGCAATGAGCAGTTCTTC
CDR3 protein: CASSPGLAGGGTPYRNEQFF

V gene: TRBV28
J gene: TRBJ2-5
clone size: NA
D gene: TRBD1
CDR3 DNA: TGTGCCAGCAGCCAGGACAGGGGGCTAGAAGAGACCCAGTACTTC
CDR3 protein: CASSQDRGLEETQYF

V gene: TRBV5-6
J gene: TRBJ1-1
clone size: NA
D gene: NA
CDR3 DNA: TGTGCCAGCAGCAAATTACAGGGAAGCGCTTTCTTT
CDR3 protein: CASSKLQGSAFF

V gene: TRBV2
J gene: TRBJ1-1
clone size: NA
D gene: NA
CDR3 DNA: TGTGCCAGCAGTTCGACAGGTCCGAACACTGAAGCTTTCTTT
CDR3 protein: CASSSTGPNTEAFF

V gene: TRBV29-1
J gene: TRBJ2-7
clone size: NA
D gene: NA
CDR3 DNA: TGCAGCGTTCCCACCGGGGGTAGTAGCCCCTACGAGCAGTACTTC
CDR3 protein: CSVPTGGSSPYEQYF

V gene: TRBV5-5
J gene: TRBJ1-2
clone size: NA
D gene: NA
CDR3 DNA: TGTGCCAGCAGCTTGGGTGTCGAGGGTTCATTTGGCTACACCTTC
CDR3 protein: CASSLGVEGSFGYTF

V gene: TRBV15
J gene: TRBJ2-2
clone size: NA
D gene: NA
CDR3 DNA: TGTGCCACCAGCAGAGATGTCGTTTTCACCGGGGAGCTGTTTTTT
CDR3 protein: CATSRDVVFTGELFF

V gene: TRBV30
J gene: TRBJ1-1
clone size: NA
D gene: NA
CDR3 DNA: TGTGCCTGGCGTTCGGACAGTTTGAGCACTGAAGCTTTCTTT
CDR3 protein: CAWRSDSLSTEAFF